The 2 T cell receptor beta chains given below trace back to one sample, sequenced in a study of shared clonotypes between healthy human individuals. Libraries were prepared by immunoSEQ multiplex PCR; TCRdb keeps only in-frame clonotypes and omits some of them. The sample has millions of clones; approximately 92% are singletons. Material for sequencing was naive CD4+ T cells sorted from blood. Stated subset: CD45RA+ positively selected. These receptors originate from a man younger than 30 in good health.

The V and J genes are TRBV30 and TRBJ1-5; 8 nucleotides agree with TRBD1. From germline, CDR1 is GTSNPN and CDR2 SVGIG (reference sequence). V shed 0 bases and J 5 bases; nucleotides not matched to a gene: 9. The CDR3 consists of 16 residues. CDR3 residues: CAWSVMRQGMDQPQHF. Written as DNA, the CDR3 is TGTGCCTGGAGTGTAATGAGACAGGGGATGGATCAGCCCCAGCATTTT.

This chain joins TRBV28 and TRBJ2-6, with a weak D call TRBD1 (5 bases). The germline gives CDR1 MDHEN, CDR2 SYDVKM. The CDR3 loop spans 16 amino acids. V was pared by 10 bases and J by 0 bases, with 16 bases between. For the CDR3, the DNA is TGTGCCACTACGGACATCTTTTCCTCTGGGGCCAACGTCCTGACTTTC. This encodes CATTDIFSSGANVLTF.